The next 10 T cell receptor beta chains were all read from a single sample in a study of CD8 T cells in Susac syndrome. Reverse transcription of about 0.5 to 1 ug RNA was carried out with random hexamers. Via MiXCR, TCRdb re-called the immunoSEQ multiplex PCR reads, giving one row per CDR3 protein. This sample has 140,000 to 150,000 distinct CDR3 sequences; about 95% occur once, and the top ten carry over 0.09%. Sequenced material: CD4+ T cells from PBMCs. These receptors were obtained from a human donor with multiple sclerosis.

The gene calls are TRBV2 and TRBJ1-2; 10 bases line up with TRBD1. The germline V gene has CDR1 SNHLY and CDR2 FYNNEI. V shed 6 bases, J shed 10 bases, and the junction held 8 bases outside the gene matches. The CDR3 has 13 amino acids. DNA of the CDR3: TGTGCCAGCAGCGGACAGGGGGGACGGTACTACACCTTC. This sequence encodes CASSGQGGRYYTF. Combining the CDR3 with reference TRBV2 and TRBJ1-2 gives the whole variable domain EPEVTQTPSHQVTQMGQEVILRCVPISNHLYFYWYRQILGQKVEFLVSFYNNEISEKSEIFDDQFSVERPDGSNFTLKIRSTKLEDSAMYFCASSGQGGRYYTFGSGTRLTVV.

This chain uses TRBV12-3 or TRBV12-4 with TRBJ2-7, with TRBD1 as a possible D gene (5 bases). V was clipped by 7 bases and J by 1 base, with 17 bases between them. The CDR3 is made up of 15 amino acids. CDR3 protein: CASTLKGPLSYEQYF. For the CDR3, the DNA is TGTGCCAGCACCCTAAAGGGGCCTCTTTCCTACGAGCAGTACTTC.

The J gene is TRBJ1-1, the V gene TRBV7-9; maybe TRBD1 (6 bases). This CDR3 has 15 residues. Germline CDR1 is SEHNR and CDR2 is FQNEAQ (reference sequence). V was cut by 5 bases and J by 0 bases, with 13 bases left in between. The CDR3 is CASSRKDRMNTEAFF. CDR3 nucleotides: TGTGCCAGCAGCCGGAAGGACAGAATGAACACTGAAGCTTTCTTT.

V gene TRBV18 combines with J gene TRBJ2-2, with 9 nucleotides matching TRBD2. J gave up 5 bases and V 3 bases, and 4 bases lay outside the gene matches. The CDR3 totals 15 residues. Germline V gene lookup returns CDR1 KGHSH and CDR2 LQKENI. Written as DNA, the CDR3 is TGTGCCAGCTCACCGGGACTAGCCCAAACCGGGGAGCTGTTTTTT. It specifies CASSPGLAQTGELFF.

The chain links TRBV7-9 to TRBJ2-2; D is uncertain. CDR1 is SEHNR, CDR2 FQNEAQ, per germline (reference sequence). This CDR3 contains 14 residues. With 3 bases removed from V and 1 base from J, the gap between germline ends came to 6 bases. This CDR3 reads CASSLGWNTGELFF. The CDR3 DNA reads TGTGCCAGCAGCTTGGGGTGGAACACCGGGGAGCTGTTTTTT.

The chain's CDR3 is CASSLQGGSVDTQYF. CDR3 coding DNA: TGTGCCAGCAGCCTTCAGGGAGGATCCGTAGATACGCAGTATTTT. J is TRBJ2-3 and V is TRBV7-3, with a weak D call TRBD2 (6 bases). The V end lost 5 bases, the J end lost 5 bases, and 17 bases lay between the germline ends. The CDR3 loop spans 15 amino acids. In germline, CDR1 is SGHTA, CDR2 FQGTGA.

As to this clonotype: The junction departs from the called germline gene at one end, perhaps through a read error. This CDR3 reads CASSLRGASFEQYF. For the CDR3, the DNA is TGTGCCAGCAGTTTACGAGGGGCCTCCTTCGAGCAGTACTTC. The chain links TRBV12-3 or TRBV12-4 to TRBJ2-7; D is tentatively TRBD1 or TRBD2 (5 bases each). The CDR3 has 14 residues.

This chain joins TRBV29-1 and TRBJ1-1; D gene ambiguous. Germline CDR1 reads SQVTM; CDR2 reads ANQGSEA. Trimming shortened V by 5 bases and J by 8 bases, and 12 bases separated the two germline ends. The CDR3 has 11 amino acids. The CDR3 nucleotides are TGCAGCGTTTCTCAGGCGCGGGAAGCTTTCTTT. This sequence encodes CSVSQAREAFF.

The chain uses TRBV3-1 and TRBJ1-1; no clear D. Germline assignment: CDR1 LGHDT and CDR2 YNNKEL (reference sequence). This CDR3 contains 12 residues. Deletions cut 4 bases from V and 4 bases from J, with 7 bases between. CDR3: CASSRAGTEAFF. The CDR3 DNA sequence: TGTGCCAGCAGCCGGGCCGGCACTGAAGCTTTCTTT.

V and J are TRBV15 and TRBJ1-1, with D perhaps TRBD1 (5 bases). V was clipped by 8 bases and J by 4 bases, with 11 bases between them. The CDR3 spans 12 residues. In germline, CDR1 is LNHNV, CDR2 YYDKDF (reference sequence). The CDR3 sequence is CATSRRGTEAFF. In DNA, the CDR3 is TGTGCCACCTCCCGGAGGGGCACTGAAGCTTTCTTT.